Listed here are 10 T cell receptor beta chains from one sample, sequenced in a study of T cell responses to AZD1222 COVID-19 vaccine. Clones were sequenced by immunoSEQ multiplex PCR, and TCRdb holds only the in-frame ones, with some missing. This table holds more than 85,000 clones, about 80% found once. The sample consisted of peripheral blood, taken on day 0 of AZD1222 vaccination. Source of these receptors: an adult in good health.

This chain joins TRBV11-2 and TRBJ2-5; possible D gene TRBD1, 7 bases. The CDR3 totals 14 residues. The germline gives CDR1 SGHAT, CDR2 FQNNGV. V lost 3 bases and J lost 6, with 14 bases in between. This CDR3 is CASSFDAGGKTQYF. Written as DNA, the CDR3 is TGTGCCAGCAGCTTCGATGCAGGGGGGAAGACCCAGTACTTC.

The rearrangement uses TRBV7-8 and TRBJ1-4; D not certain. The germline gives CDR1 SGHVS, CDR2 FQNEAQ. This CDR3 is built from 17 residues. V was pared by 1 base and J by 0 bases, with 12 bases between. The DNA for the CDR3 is TGTGCCAGCAGCTTAGATCAAGGGTTTGCAACTAATGAAAAACTGTTTTTT. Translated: CASSLDQGFATNEKLFF.

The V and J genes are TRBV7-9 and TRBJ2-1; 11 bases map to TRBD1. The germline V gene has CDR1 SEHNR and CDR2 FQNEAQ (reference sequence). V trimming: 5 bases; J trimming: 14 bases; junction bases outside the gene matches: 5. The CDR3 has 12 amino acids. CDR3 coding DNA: TGTGCCAGCAGCCCCGGACAGGGGGCTGAGTTCTTC. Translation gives CASSPGQGAEFF.

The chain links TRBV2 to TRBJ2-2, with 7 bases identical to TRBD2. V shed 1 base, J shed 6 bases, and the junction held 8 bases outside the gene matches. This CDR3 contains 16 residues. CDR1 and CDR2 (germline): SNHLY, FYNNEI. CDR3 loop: CASSEVKTSRAGELFF. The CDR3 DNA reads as TGTGCCAGCAGTGAAGTTAAGACTAGCCGGGCCGGGGAGCTGTTTTTT.

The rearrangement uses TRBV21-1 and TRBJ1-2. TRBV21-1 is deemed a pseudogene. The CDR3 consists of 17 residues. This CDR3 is CASSNFGPPGLHYGYTF. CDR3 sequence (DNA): TGTGCCAGCAGCAACTTTGGCCCCCCGGGCTTACACTATGGCTACACCTTC.

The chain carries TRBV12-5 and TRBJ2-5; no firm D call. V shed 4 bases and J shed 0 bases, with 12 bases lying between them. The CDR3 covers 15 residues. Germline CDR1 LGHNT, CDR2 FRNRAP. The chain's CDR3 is CASGYSGPDQETQYF. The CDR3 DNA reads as TGTGCTAGTGGTTACAGTGGCCCGGACCAAGAGACCCAGTACTTC. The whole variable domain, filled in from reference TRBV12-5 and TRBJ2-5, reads DARVTQTPRHKVTEMGQEVTMRCQPILGHNTVFWYRQTMMQGLELLAYFRNRAPLDDSGMPKDRFSAEMPDATLATLKIQPSEPRDSAVYFCASGYSGPDQETQYFGPGTRLLVL.

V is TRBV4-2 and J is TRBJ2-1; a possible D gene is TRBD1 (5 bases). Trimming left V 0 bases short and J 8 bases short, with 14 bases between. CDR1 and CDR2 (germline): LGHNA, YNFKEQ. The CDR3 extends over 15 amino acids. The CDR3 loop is CASSQDLQGSHEQFF. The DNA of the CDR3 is TGTGCCAGCAGCCAAGACCTCCAGGGTAGCCATGAGCAGTTCTTC.

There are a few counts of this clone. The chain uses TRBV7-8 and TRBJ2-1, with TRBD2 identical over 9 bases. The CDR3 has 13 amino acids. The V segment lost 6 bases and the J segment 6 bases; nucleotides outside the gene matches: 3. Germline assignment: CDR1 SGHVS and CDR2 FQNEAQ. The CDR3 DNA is TGTGCCAGCAGTGGACTAGCGAGCAATGAGCAGTTCTTC. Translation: CASSGLASNEQFF.

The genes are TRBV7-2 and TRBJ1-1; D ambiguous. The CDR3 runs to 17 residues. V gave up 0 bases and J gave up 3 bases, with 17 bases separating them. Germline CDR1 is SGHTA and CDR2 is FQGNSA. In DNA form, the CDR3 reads TGTGCCAGCAGCTTAGCGCCCCTCGAGGGAATGGACACTGAAGCTTTCTTT. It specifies CASSLAPLEGMDTEAFF.

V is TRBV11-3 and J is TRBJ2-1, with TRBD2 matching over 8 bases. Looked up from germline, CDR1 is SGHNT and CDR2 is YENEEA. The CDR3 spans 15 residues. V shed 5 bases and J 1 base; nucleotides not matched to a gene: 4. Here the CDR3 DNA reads TGTGCCAGCAGCCCACGGGGGGGGTCCTACAATGAGCAGTTCTTC. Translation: CASSPRGGSYNEQFF.